This passage covers 2 T cell receptor beta chains from one sample sequenced in a study of T cells in localized non-small cell lung cancer. The data were produced by immunoSEQ multiplex PCR, yet TCRdb's version contains in-frame clones alone and is incomplete. The table has fewer than 95,000 clones, roughly 93% seen once; the top ten hold roughly 4%. Sequences were derived from PBMCs, sampled before any cancer treatment. Receptors were obtained from a woman aged 40-69 years with stage II squamous cell lung carcinoma.

The rearrangement uses TRBV18 and TRBJ1-5; D gene unclear. From germline, CDR1 is KGHSH and CDR2 LQKENI. V lost 1 base, J lost 3 bases, and 13 bases lay in between. The CDR3 covers 16 residues. The CDR3 loop reads CASSPRQTPNNQPQHF. The CDR3 DNA follows: TGTGCCAGCTCACCACGTCAGACACCCAACAATCAGCCCCAGCATTTT.

The CDR3 region is CSALRGEQFF. For the CDR3, the DNA is TGCAGTGCTCTCCGGGGCGAGCAGTTCTTC. The chain combines TRBV20-1 with TRBJ2-1; the D gene could be TRBD1 or TRBD2 (5 bases each). V was shortened by 5 bases and J by 10 bases, with 9 bases between the two germline ends. The CDR3 totals 10 residues. From germline, CDR1 is DFQATT and CDR2 SNEGSKA (reference sequence).